The 14 T cell receptor beta chains listed next were all sequenced from one sample in a study of cytomegalovirus exposure and HLA in healthy donors. Generated by immunoSEQ multiplex PCR, the TCRdb table keeps only in-frame clones and is missing some. The sample includes more than 95,000 clones, around 90% seen only once; the top ten take about 2%. Sequenced sample: PBMCs. These receptors all stem from a woman aged 18-29 years in good health and CMV-seronegative.

This chain connects TRBV5-1 to TRBJ2-7; 11 nucleotides agree with TRBD1. The CDR3 length is 18 residues. The trim removed 3 bases at V and 3 bases at J, leaving 14 bases unmatched. CDR1 SGHRS and CDR2 YFSETQ come from the germline V gene. CDR3 bases: TGCGCCAGCAGCTCCGCCGGGGGACAGGGGGTCCATTTCTACGAGCAGTACTTC. Amino acid sequence: CASSSAGGQGVHFYEQYF.

This clone has a handful of counts. V gene TRBV2 combines with J gene TRBJ2-7, with 8 bases fitting TRBD2. This CDR3 region has 13 residues. Per the germline V gene, CDR1 is SNHLY and CDR2 is FYNNEI. V lost 10 bases and J lost 6; bases outside the gene matches: 11. CDR3 sequence: CAILAGLSREQYF. In DNA form, the CDR3 reads TGTGCCATTTTAGCGGGACTATCCCGCGAGCAGTACTTC.

This chain links TRBV2 with TRBJ1-5; D is possibly TRBD1 (5 bases). Trimming left V 10 bases short and J 7 bases short, with 17 bases between. The CDR3 runs to 13 residues. CDR1 is SNHLY, CDR2 FYNNEI, per germline. The CDR3 nucleotides are TGTGCCACCCGTGGAGGGGTCCGGCAGCCCCAGCATTTT. It codes for CATRGGVRQPQHF.

The chain carries TRBV29-1 and TRBJ2-7; no reliable D call. There are 14 residues in the CDR3. V was shortened by 6 bases and J by 4 bases, with 19 bases between the two germline ends. Germline V CDR1 and CDR2: SQVTM, ANQGSEA. The CDR3 sequence is CSVPHPLNRYEQYF. The CDR3 DNA reads TGCAGCGTCCCCCATCCATTGAATCGGTACGAGCAGTACTTC.

This chain uses TRBV27 with TRBJ1-5, with TRBD1 identical over 8 bases. Germline trimming cut 5 bases from V and 5 bases from J; bases unmatched to any gene: 20. CDR3 length: 19 residues. CDR1 is MNHEY and CDR2 is SMNVEV in the germline V gene (reference sequence). The CDR3 spells CASSTHRGTGRSIYQPQHF. The CDR3, as DNA: TGTGCCAGCAGTACCCACCGCGGGACAGGTCGATCTATCTATCAGCCCCAGCATTTT.

The chain couples TRBV5-6 to TRBJ2-1; the match to TRBD1 covers 7 bases. Trimming took 6 bases from V and 4 from J; bases not matched to a gene: 7. This CDR3 comprises 14 residues. Looked up from germline, CDR1 is SGHDT and CDR2 is YYEEEE. DNA for the CDR3: TGTGCCAGCAACCCGGGACAGTGGTACAATGAGCAGTTCTTC. Amino acids: CASNPGQWYNEQFF.

CDR3 nucleotides: TGTGCCAGCAGCCCGGAAAGGGTGGGGCTGGGCTTGCAGTACTTC. This sequence encodes CASSPERVGLGLQYF. The chain couples TRBV7-8 to TRBJ2-7, with D tentatively TRBD1 (5 bases). CDR1 and CDR2 (germline): SGHVS, FQNEAQ. V lost 5 bases to trimming and J lost 9 bases, with 23 bases between them. The CDR3 runs to 15 residues.

The CDR3 DNA sequence: TGTGCCAGCAGTGAGGGGACTAGCGGCACAGATACGCAGTATTTT. This gives the protein CASSEGTSGTDTQYF. The chain has TRBV2 and TRBJ2-3; 10 bases are a match to TRBD2. The junction had 1 base not matched to a gene; V was cut back by 3 bases and J by 1 base. CDR1 SNHLY and CDR2 FYNNEI come from the germline V gene. The CDR3 extends over 15 amino acids.

The chain's CDR3 is CASSLARMNTEAFF. CDR3 nucleotides: TGTGCCAGCAGCTTAGCCAGAATGAACACTGAAGCTTTCTTT. The chain couples TRBV11-3 to TRBJ1-1, with D unclear. The length of the CDR3 is 14 residues. CDR1 and CDR2 (germline): SGHNT, YENEEA. Trimming removed 1 base from V and 0 bases from J, with 6 bases in between.

The J gene is TRBJ1-4, the V gene TRBV18, with a weak D call TRBD1 (6 bases). Germline V lookup: CDR1 KGHSH, CDR2 LQKENI. The CDR3 length is 14 residues. The V end was cut by 2 bases, the J end by 7 bases, with 11 bases between. CDR3 coding DNA: TGTGCCAGCTCACCAGCGGACAGAGGTGAAAAACTGTTTTTT. It yields the protein CASSPADRGEKLFF.

The chain carries TRBV6-4 and TRBJ1-1, with 7 bases fitting TRBD1. CDR3 length: 14 amino acids. The germline gives CDR1 MRHNA, CDR2 SNTAGT. V dropped 6 bases and J dropped 6; count of bases not matched to a gene: 10. In nucleotides, the CDR3 is TGTGCCAGCAGGCGGGCCTCCCAGGGGGCTGAAGCTTTCTTT. This gives the protein CASRRASQGAEAFF.

This chain connects TRBV28 to TRBJ2-7; D is unclear. This CDR3 contains 16 residues. V was shortened by 6 bases and J by 0 bases, with 18 bases between the two germline ends. CDR1 and CDR2 from the germline V gene are MDHEN and SYDVKM. The CDR3, as DNA: TGTGCCAGCAGCCCGACGGTGGTGCGGAGCTCCTACGAGCAGTACTTC. It codes for CASSPTVVRSSYEQYF.

The chain is built from TRBV10-2 and TRBJ1-5; 9 bases map to TRBD1. The V segment lost 7 bases and the J segment 6 bases; nucleotides outside the gene matches: 7. The CDR3 extends over 14 amino acids. Germline lookup yields CDR1 WSHSY and CDR2 SAAADI. CDR3 protein: CASNPTGGSQPQHF. CDR3 coding DNA: TGCGCCAGCAACCCGACAGGGGGTAGTCAGCCCCAGCATTTT.

The CDR3 DNA sequence: TGCGCCAGCAGCTCGCAGGGATTGGGCACTGAGCAGTTCTTC. Translation gives CASSSQGLGTEQFF. This sequence joins TRBV5-1 and TRBJ2-1; perhaps TRBD1 as D (5 bases). The CDR3 totals 14 residues. Germline V gene data show CDR1 as SGHRS and CDR2 as YFSETQ. V lost 3 bases and J lost 9, with 16 bases in between.